This record looks at one T cell receptor (beta chain) sequence and its context. The data stem from a study of cytomegalovirus exposure and HLA in healthy donors. CDR3 length equals 15 residues. The germline V gene encodes CDR1 SGHDN and CDR2 FVKESK. With 0 bases removed from V and 4 bases from J, the gap between germline ends came to 11 bases. The PCR employed 60 Vbeta primers together with 13 Jbeta primers. This table comes from immunoSEQ multiplex PCR, and its TCRdb copy is limited to in-frame clones, with some not included. This specimen shows 35,000 to 45,000 clones; the ten leading clones hold under 4.5%.

Sample: PBMCs. The chain joins TRBV14 to TRBJ2-3; D not resolved. The source of this sequence is a male donor in good health and CMV-seronegative. The CDR3 DNA follows: TGTGCCAGCAGCCAAGATCGAAGGAGAGCAGATACGCAGTATTTT. It yields the protein CASSQDRRRADTQYF.